A single sample gave rise to the 18 T cell receptor beta chains below, sequenced in a study of T cells in Graves' hyperthyroidism and ophthalmopathy. What was amplified from RNA transcripts were TCR beta CDR3 regions. A set of HTBI primers served as the primers for a first-round RT-PCR of the TCR CDR3. TCRdb recomputed calls from the multiplex PCR reads with MiXCR, one row per CDR3 protein. Among around 190,000 distinct CDR3 sequences, around 17% were seen once, and the ten largest hold over 45%. Sequencing used blood. These TCRs come from a woman in her 50s with Graves' hyperthyroidism.

The gene calls are TRBV5-1 and TRBJ1-2; the D is unclear. The V and J ends lost 0 bases and 8 bases respectively, with 8 bases between them. Germline V gives CDR1 SGHRS, CDR2 YFSETQ. CDR3 length equals 12 residues. CDR3 coding DNA: TGCGCCAGCAGCTTGGCCGGGAGGGGCTACACCTTC. Protein product: CASSLAGRGYTF. Supplemented by reference TRBV5-1 and TRBJ1-2, the full variable domain reads KAGVTQTPRYLIKTRGQQVTLSCSPISGHRSVSWYQQTPGQGLQFLFEYFSETQRNKGNFPGRFSGRQFSNSRSEMNVSTLELGDSALYLCASSLAGRGYTFGSGTRLTVV.

The chain recombines TRBV6-5 with TRBJ2-7; 11 bases line up with TRBD1. The CDR3 sequence is 18 residues long. The V gene's germline CDR1 is MNHEY and CDR2 SVGAGI. The junction had 7 bases not matched to a gene; V was cut back by 0 bases and J by 0 bases. The CDR3 DNA is TGTGCCAGCAGTTACTCGATCCCCGGGACAGGGGGCTCCTACGAGCAGTACTTC. Its protein is CASSYSIPGTGGSYEQYF.

This clonotype was counted a single time. The chain couples TRBV4-1 to TRBJ2-1; tentative D call: TRBD2 (6 bases). Germline CDR1 reads MGHRA; CDR2 reads YSYEKL. The CDR3 contains 16 residues. Trimming pared 4 bases from V and 0 bases from J, leaving 13 bases between. The CDR3 is CASSPLAASSYNEQFF. CDR3 coding DNA: TGCGCCAGCAGCCCATTAGCGGCGAGCTCCTACAATGAGCAGTTCTTC.

CDR3 bases: TGTGCCAGCAGCTTAGTCCTAGGGAATGAGCAGTTCTTC. It codes for CASSLVLGNEQFF. J is TRBJ2-1 and V is TRBV11-3; no definite D call. V was cut by 1 base and J by 7 bases, with 8 bases left in between. Germline values: CDR1 SGHNT, CDR2 YENEEA. This CDR3 contains 13 residues.

This clonotype was detected ten times or more. V is TRBV12-5 and J is TRBJ2-7; TRBD1 is a possible D gene (6 bases). Germline values: CDR1 LGHNT, CDR2 FRNRAP. V gave up 2 bases and J gave up 1 base, with 15 bases separating them. This CDR3 is 16 amino acids long. CDR3 sequence reads: CASGLSPTGPSYEQYF. CDR3 nucleotides: TGTGCTAGTGGTTTGTCCCCGACAGGACCTTCCTACGAGCAGTACTTC.

This clonotype was recorded at least ten times. V usage is TRBV20-1 and J usage is TRBJ1-1; D gene unclear. V gave up 3 bases and J gave up 6 bases, with 11 bases separating them. Per germline, CDR1 DFQATT and CDR2 SNEGSKA (reference sequence). The CDR3 has 12 residues. The CDR3 sequence: CSASPPPAEAFF. Here the CDR3 DNA reads TGCAGTGCTAGCCCCCCGCCCGCTGAAGCTTTCTTT.

This clonotype was counted ten times or more. The chain carries TRBV6-1 and TRBJ1-5; the match to TRBD1 covers 7 bases. This CDR3 has 14 amino acids. Trimming removed 5 bases from V and 3 bases from J; junction bases left unmatched: 4. Germline lookup yields CDR1 MNHNS and CDR2 SASEGT. The CDR3 spells CASSSGQHNQPQHF. The CDR3 DNA reads as TGTGCCAGCAGTTCGGGACAGCACAATCAGCCCCAGCATTTT.

The table lists this clonotype with many counts. The V call is TRBV5-5, the J call TRBJ2-7; D may be TRBD1 (6 bases). This CDR3 comprises 13 residues. Germline V gene sequence: CDR1 SGHKS, CDR2 YYEKEE (reference sequence). V lost 4 bases to trimming and J lost 2 bases, with 10 bases between them. CDR3 nucleotides: TGTGCCAGCAGCCCTACAGGGACCTACGAGCAGTACTTC. This encodes CASSPTGTYEQYF.

The chain has TRBV5-4 and TRBJ2-3; 9 nucleotides agree with TRBD2. This CDR3 comprises 17 residues. The V segment lost 3 bases and the J segment 4 bases; nucleotides outside the gene matches: 12. Per the germline V gene, CDR1 is SGHNT and CDR2 is YYREEE (reference sequence). The CDR3 is CASSSLGAREGADTQYF. In DNA form, the CDR3 reads TGTGCCAGCAGCTCCCTCGGAGCGCGGGAGGGGGCAGATACGCAGTATTTT.

With regard to this clonotype: This clone may be a read error of a much larger clone one base away. This sequence joins TRBV20-1 and TRBJ2-1, with a tentative D call TRBD1 (6 bases). In germline, CDR1 is DFQATT, CDR2 SNEGSKA (reference sequence). V lost 0 bases and J 10 bases, leaving 16 bases between the germline ends. The CDR3 extends over 14 amino acids. Here the CDR3 DNA reads TGCAGTGCTAGAGATCTGGGACAAGAACACGAGCAGTTCTTC. Protein product: CSARDLGQEHEQFF.

This rearrangement joins TRBV7-9 to TRBJ2-5; 10 nucleotides line up with TRBD2. The CDR3 spans 16 residues. V gave up 1 base and J gave up 4 bases; unmatched junction bases: 6. From germline, CDR1 is SEHNR and CDR2 FQNEAQ (reference sequence). DNA for the CDR3: TGTGCCAGCAGCTTAGGGGTTAGCGGGAGGCCAGAGACCCAGTACTTC. It yields the protein CASSLGVSGRPETQYF.

Many counts were recorded for this clonotype. The chain recombines TRBV20-1 with TRBJ2-7; 14 bases agree with TRBD2. The CDR3 sequence is 16 residues long. J gave up 6 bases and V 6 bases, and 13 bases lay outside the gene matches. In germline, CDR1 is DFQATT, CDR2 SNEGSKA (reference sequence). Here the CDR3 reads CSAPPTGLAGGSEQYF. The DNA for the CDR3 is TGCAGTGCCCCTCCTACCGGACTAGCGGGAGGTAGCGAGCAGTACTTC.

This clonotype was counted a few times. The J gene is TRBJ2-7, the V gene TRBV6-2 or TRBV6-3; TRBD2 matches at 7 bases. V lost 9 bases to trimming and J lost 2 bases; unmatched junction nucleotides: 7. Germline CDR1 reads MNHEY; CDR2 reads SVGEGT. CDR3 length: 13 amino acids. CDR3 bases: TGTGCCAGTGGACTAGGAAAAACCTACGAGCAGTACTTC. Protein: CASGLGKTYEQYF.

This clonotype was observed at least ten times. CDR3 coding DNA: TGTGCCTGGAGACACCTGATCCACAATGAGCAGTTCTTC. This translates into CAWRHLIHNEQFF. This sequence joins TRBV30 and TRBJ2-1; D not resolved. The CDR3 has 13 amino acids. Per germline, CDR1 GTSNPN and CDR2 SVGIG (reference sequence). Trimming removed 3 bases at V and 5 bases at J, with 11 bases between. The full variable domain, with the rest looked up from reference TRBV30 and TRBJ2-1, is SQTIHQWPATLVQPVGSPLSLECTVEGTSNPNLYWYRQAAGRGLQLLFYSVGIGQISSEVPQNLSASRPQDRQFILSSKKLLLSDSGFYLCAWRHLIHNEQFFGPGTRLTVL.

This clonotype was recorded many times. The chain couples TRBV27 to TRBJ2-7, with 14 bases that match TRBD2. Germline lookup yields CDR1 MNHEY and CDR2 SMNVEV (reference sequence). The CDR3 length is 15 residues. The V segment lost 5 bases and the J segment 7 bases; nucleotides outside the gene matches: 7. CDR3 DNA sequence: TGTGCCAGCAGTCATGGACTAGCGGGGGGTCTGGAGCAGTACTTC. Protein product: CASSHGLAGGLEQYF.

This clonotype has more than one count but fewer than ten. The rearrangement links TRBV29-1 to TRBJ2-2; D gene ambiguous. Between the trimmed V and J ends, which lost 1 base and 6 bases, there was a span of 3 bases. Per germline, CDR1 SQVTM and CDR2 ANQGSEA. The CDR3 consists of 11 residues. The CDR3 loop reads CSVEAAGELFF. The DNA for the CDR3 is TGCAGCGTTGAAGCGGCCGGGGAGCTGTTTTTT.

This chain links TRBV5-1 with TRBJ2-7; D is perhaps TRBD2 (6 bases). From germline, CDR1 is SGHRS and CDR2 YFSETQ. This CDR3 has 13 residues. Trimming cost V 2 bases and J 7 bases, with 13 bases left between them. CDR3 sequence reads: CASSFLASEEQYF. The CDR3 DNA reads as TGCGCCAGCAGCTTCTTGGCTAGCGAGGAGCAGTACTTC.

In DNA form, the CDR3 reads TGTGCCAGCAGGCCAGCCAGCCCGGGCCCCAGTCCAAATCTCTATGGCTACACCTTC. This translates into CASRPASPGPSPNLYGYTF. The chain links TRBV6-1 to TRBJ1-2; no clear D gene. Between the trimmed V and J ends, which lost 6 bases and 4 bases, there was a span of 30 bases. The germline V gene has CDR1 MNHNS and CDR2 SASEGT. The CDR3 sequence is 19 residues long.